This is a list of T cell receptor beta chains from one sample in a study of CD8 T cells in Susac syndrome. TCRdb processed the immunoSEQ multiplex PCR reads anew with MiXCR; each CDR3 protein has one entry. The repertoire holds some 260,000 distinct CDR3 sequences, with about 85% as singletons. Material for sequencing was CD8+ T cells from PBMCs. All receptors come from a human donor with multiple sclerosis. Both conserved end residues are part of each CDR3. The D gene is left open where the match is weak. Expanded clones are given a class, and other clones once, few, many or no size at all.

j_gene,v_gene,d_gene,abundance,CDR3nt,CDR3aa
TRBJ2-2,TRBV27,TRBD1,.,TGTGCCAGCAAACCCCGGGACAGGCTCATCGGGGAGCTGTTTTTT,CASKPRDRLIGELFF
TRBJ2-1,TRBV2,TRBD2,.,TGTGCCACCTTCCCGGGACTAGGAACTGAGCAGTTCTTC,CATFPGLGTEQFF
TRBJ2-1,TRBV28,TRBD2,.,TGTGCCAGCAGTGTGGGACTAGCGGGAGGAAACTACAATGAGCAGTTCTTC,CASSVGLAGGNYNEQFF
TRBJ2-7,TRBV9,TRBD1,.,TGTGCCAGCAGCCCTCCGGGACAGGGGTCCTACGAGCAGTACTTC,CASSPPGQGSYEQYF
TRBJ1-1,TRBV5-1,TRBD1,.,TGCGCCAGCATAGAGGGGACAGGGAACACTGAAGCTTTCTTT,CASIEGTGNTEAFF
TRBJ1-1,TRBV2,.,.,TGTGCCAGCCCCAGGGCGAACACTGAAGCTTTCTTT,CASPRANTEAFF
TRBJ2-1,TRBV20-1,.,.,TGCAGTTGTAGCGGTAGCTCCTACAATGAGCAGTTCTTC,CSCSGSSYNEQFF
TRBJ2-1,TRBV9,.,.,TGTGCCAGCAGCGCGGGACCCAATTACAATGAGCAGTTCTTC,CASSAGPNYNEQFF
TRBJ2-7,TRBV27,.,.,TGTGCCAGCAGGAGCTCACCTTTTTACGAGCAGTACTTC,CASRSSPFYEQYF
TRBJ2-7,TRBV4-1,.,once,TGCGCCAGCAGCTCCCAAAACCCCGGGGCCGAGCAGTACTTC,CASSSQNPGAEQYF
TRBJ2-2,TRBV30,.,.,TGTGCCTGGGGATGGGACATACAAAACACCGGGGAGCTGTTTTTT,CAWGWDIQNTGELFF
TRBJ2-2,TRBV6-1,.,.,TGTGCCAGCAGACAACCGCTACGGGCCAGGGGCACCGGGGAGCTGTTTTTT,CASRQPLRARGTGELFF
TRBJ2-4,TRBV12-3/TRBV12-4,.,.,TGTGCCAGCAGTGGGTGGGACTTAAAAAACATTCAGTACTTC,CASSGWDLKNIQYF
TRBJ2-1,TRBV3-1,TRBD2,.,TGTGCCAGCAGCCAAGACCGGACTAGCGGGCCCGTCTACAATGAGCAGTTCTTC,CASSQDRTSGPVYNEQFF
TRBJ2-1,TRBV5-4,.,.,TGTGCCAGCAGGCTCCCGGAGGGCCCTGACAATGAGCAGTTCTTC,CASRLPEGPDNEQFF
TRBJ2-1,TRBV15,.,.,TGTGCCACCAGCGACCCGGGAGTACCCTACAATGAGCAGTTCTTC,CATSDPGVPYNEQFF
TRBJ2-1,TRBV28,.,.,TGTGCCAGCCTTCCCCAGGGGGGTAATGAGCAGTTCTTC,CASLPQGGNEQFF
TRBJ2-3,TRBV2,TRBD2,.,TGTGCCAGCATCGGACTAGCGGGGAGCAGCACAGATACGCAGTATTTT,CASIGLAGSSTDTQYF
TRBJ1-1,TRBV9,TRBD1,.,TGTGCCAGCAGCGGACAGGGGCGGACTGAAGCTTTCTTT,CASSGQGRTEAFF
TRBJ1-1,TRBV28,.,.,TGTGCCAGCACCATCCCTGTGGGGGACACTGAAGCTTTCTTT,CASTIPVGDTEAFF
TRBJ1-2,TRBV6-5,.,few,TGTGCCAGCAGTTATTCCCGACAGGACCATGTCTATGGCTACACCTTC,CASSYSRQDHVYGYTF
TRBJ2-2,TRBV30,.,.,TGTGCCTGGCGAGGCAGGCCTAACGCCGGGGAGCTGTTTTTT,CAWRGRPNAGELFF
TRBJ1-1,TRBV9,.,.,TGTGCCAGCAGCGTAGCGGGGACACTGAACACTGAAGCTTTCTTT,CASSVAGTLNTEAFF
TRBJ1-4,TRBV12-3/TRBV12-4,.,.,TGTGCCAGCAGTTTATGGGAAAATGAAAAACTGTTTTTT,CASSLWENEKLFF
TRBJ1-4,TRBV23-1,.,.,TGCGCCAGCAGTCACCTCACGAGAGCAACTAATGAAAAACTGTTTTTT,CASSHLTRATNEKLFF
TRBJ2-1,TRBV4-1,TRBD1,.,TGCGCCAGCAGCCAAGTCTGGTCAGGGGGTACCAATGAGCAGTTCTTC,CASSQVWSGGTNEQFF
TRBJ1-1,TRBV24-1,.,.,TGTGCCACCAGTGACCGTAGACAGAACACTGAAGCTTTCTTT,CATSDRRQNTEAFF
TRBJ2-1,TRBV27,TRBD2,once,TGTGCCAGCAGTCGGTACCCGACTAGCGGGAAGGTCTACAATGAGCAGTTCTTC,CASSRYPTSGKVYNEQFF
TRBJ2-3,TRBV20-1,.,.,TGCAGTGCTAGAGAGGGAGAAGATACGCAGTATTTT,CSAREGEDTQYF
TRBJ1-2,TRBV10-3,TRBD1,.,TGTGCCATCGGGGCGGACAGGGGCTATGGCTACACCTTC,CAIGADRGYGYTF
TRBJ2-1,TRBV3-1,.,.,TGTGCCAGCAGCCAAGATGAGGGGGAGGGCCTCTACAATGAGCAGTTCTTC,CASSQDEGEGLYNEQFF
TRBJ2-6,TRBV10-3,TRBD1,.,TGTGCCATCAGTGGAGGGGGCGACGGGGCCAACGTCCTGACTTTC,CAISGGGDGANVLTF
TRBJ2-5,TRBV3-1,.,.,TGTGCCAGCAGCCAAGTAGCCAGGCCGGAGACCCAGTACTTC,CASSQVARPETQYF
TRBJ2-1,TRBV2,TRBD1,.,TGTGCCAGCAGTGAACAAACCGGGACAGGGGAAAACAATGAGCAGTTCTTC,CASSEQTGTGENNEQFF
TRBJ2-1,TRBV7-6,TRBD2,.,TGTGCCAGCAGCCCGAAGACTAGCGGGCCTATGAGCCCCTACAATGAGCAGTTCTTC,CASSPKTSGPMSPYNEQFF
TRBJ2-2,TRBV29-1,.,.,TGCAGCGGCAGAGCAGGAGGTTACGGGGAGCTGTTTTTT,CSGRAGGYGELFF
TRBJ1-4,TRBV9,TRBD1,.,TGTGCCAGCAGCTCCACAGGGGCGAGCGGAAAACTGTTTTTT,CASSSTGASGKLFF
TRBJ1-5,TRBV4-1,.,.,TGCGCCAGCAGTGGGGACCTCGCCTATAGCAATCAGCCCCAGCATTTT,CASSGDLAYSNQPQHF
TRBJ2-7,TRBV28,.,.,TGTGCCAGCAGTTTTCTACAGGGTTCCTACGAGCAGTACTTC,CASSFLQGSYEQYF
TRBJ1-5,TRBV7-3,.,.,TGTGCCAGCAGCATAATGGGTTGTACCGGGGGGACATATAGCAATCAGCCCCAGCATTTT,CASSIMGCTGGTYSNQPQHF
TRBJ2-1,TRBV7-9,TRBD2,.,TGTGCCAGCAGCCAAGCGATAGCGGGAGGGCCCAAGAATGAGCAGTTCTTC,CASSQAIAGGPKNEQFF
TRBJ2-2,TRBV28,.,.,TGTGCCAGTGGATACCAGGGGGGTACCGGGGAGCTGTTTTTT,CASGYQGGTGELFF
TRBJ1-6,TRBV9,.,.,TGTGCCAGCAGCGTAGCCACCGCTGTGAATTCACCCCTCCACTTT,CASSVATAVNSPLHF
TRBJ2-1,TRBV7-9,.,.,TGTGCCAGCAGCTTTTCGAGGGAGGGGGACAATGAGCAGTTCTTC,CASSFSREGDNEQFF